This T cell receptor beta chain was identified in a study of metastatic and nonmetastatic thyroid tumors. Overall study: The comparison covered peripheral blood and tumor or nodule tissue in malignant and benign thyroid patients. Notes on the study in general: Malignant tumors reportedly showed significantly higher TCR beta diversity than benign nodules in both blood and tumor.

No patient received treatment before thyroid surgery. This clone appeared a few times. The antigen is undetermined. Original handling: To classify distant metastasis in papillary thyroid cancer, a model was built from CDR3 differences across clinicopathological groups. MiXCR reprocessed the PCR reads for TCRdb. The authors' filters were not applied to this entry. The profile shows roughly 53,000 clones, 20% to 25% of them singletons. From germline, CDR1 is MGHRA and CDR2 YSYEKL. The V gene end was trimmed by 1 base and the J gene end by 7 bases; junction bases not matched to a gene: 14. This CDR3 region has 18 residues.

V is TRBV4-1 and J is TRBJ2-1; 9 nucleotides agree with TRBD2. The material sequenced was blood. This receptor was taken from a female donor with papillary thyroid cancer or a benign thyroid nodule (not recorded which). Some clones in this sample may be carry-over from other donors' samples. CDR3 amino acids: CASSQVPGVSGSCNEQFF. DNA of the CDR3: TGCGCCAGCAGCCAAGTACCGGGGGTTAGCGGGAGTTGTAATGAGCAGTTCTTC.